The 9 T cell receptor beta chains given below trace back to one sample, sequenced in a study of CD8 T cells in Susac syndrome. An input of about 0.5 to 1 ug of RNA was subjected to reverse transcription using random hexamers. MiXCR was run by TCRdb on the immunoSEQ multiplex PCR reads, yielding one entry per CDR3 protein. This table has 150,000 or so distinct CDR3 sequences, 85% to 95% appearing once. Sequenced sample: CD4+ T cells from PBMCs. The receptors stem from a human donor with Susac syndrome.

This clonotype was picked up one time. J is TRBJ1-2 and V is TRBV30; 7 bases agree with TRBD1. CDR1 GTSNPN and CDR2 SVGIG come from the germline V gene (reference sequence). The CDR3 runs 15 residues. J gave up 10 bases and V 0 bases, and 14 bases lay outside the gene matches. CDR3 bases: TGTGCCTGGAGTGTCAGCGGTACAGGGGAAGGCCCCTACACCTTC. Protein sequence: CAWSVSGTGEGPYTF.

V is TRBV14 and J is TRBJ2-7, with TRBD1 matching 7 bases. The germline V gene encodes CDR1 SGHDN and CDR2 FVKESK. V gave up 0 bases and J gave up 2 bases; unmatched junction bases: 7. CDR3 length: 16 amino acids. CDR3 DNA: TGTGCCAGCAGCCAAGAAAGAACGACAGGGACCTACGAGCAGTACTTC. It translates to CASSQERTTGTYEQYF.

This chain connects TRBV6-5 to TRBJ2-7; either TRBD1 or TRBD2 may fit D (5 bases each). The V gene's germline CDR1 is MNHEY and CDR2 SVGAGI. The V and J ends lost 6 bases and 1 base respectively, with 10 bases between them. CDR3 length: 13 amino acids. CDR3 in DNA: TGTGCCAGCAGCCGGGACCTATCCTACGAGCAGTACTTC. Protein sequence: CASSRDLSYEQYF.

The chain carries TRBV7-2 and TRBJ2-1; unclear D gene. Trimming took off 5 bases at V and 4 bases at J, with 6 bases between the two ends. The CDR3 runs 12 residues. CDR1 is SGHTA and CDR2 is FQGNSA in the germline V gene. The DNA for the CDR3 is TGTGCCAGCAGCGACTTTTACAATGAGCAGTTCTTC. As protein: CASSDFYNEQFF.

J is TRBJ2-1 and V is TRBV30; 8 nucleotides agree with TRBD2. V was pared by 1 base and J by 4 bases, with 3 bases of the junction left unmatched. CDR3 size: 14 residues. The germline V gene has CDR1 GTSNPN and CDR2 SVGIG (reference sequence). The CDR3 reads CAWSAGTSYNEQFF. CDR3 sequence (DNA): TGTGCCTGGAGTGCCGGGACTAGTTACAATGAGCAGTTCTTC.

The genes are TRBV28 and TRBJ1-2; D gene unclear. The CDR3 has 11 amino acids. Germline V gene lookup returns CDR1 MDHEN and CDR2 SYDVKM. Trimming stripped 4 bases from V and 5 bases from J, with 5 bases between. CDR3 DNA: TGTGCCAGCAGTTCAGTTTATGGCTACACCTTC. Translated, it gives CASSSVYGYTF.

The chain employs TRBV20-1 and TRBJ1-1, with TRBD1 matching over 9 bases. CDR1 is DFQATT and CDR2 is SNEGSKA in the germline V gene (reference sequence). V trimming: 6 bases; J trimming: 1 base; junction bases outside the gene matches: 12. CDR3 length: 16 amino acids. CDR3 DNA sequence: TGCAGTGCGAGGCCCCGGACAGGGGCATCGAACACTGAAGCTTTCTTT. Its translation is CSARPRTGASNTEAFF.

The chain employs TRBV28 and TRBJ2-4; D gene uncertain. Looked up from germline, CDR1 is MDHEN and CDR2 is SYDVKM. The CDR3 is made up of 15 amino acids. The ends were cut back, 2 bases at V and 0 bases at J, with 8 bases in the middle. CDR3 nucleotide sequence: TGTGCCAGCAGTTTAGGGTTACTAGCCAAAAACATTCAGTACTTC. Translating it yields CASSLGLLAKNIQYF.

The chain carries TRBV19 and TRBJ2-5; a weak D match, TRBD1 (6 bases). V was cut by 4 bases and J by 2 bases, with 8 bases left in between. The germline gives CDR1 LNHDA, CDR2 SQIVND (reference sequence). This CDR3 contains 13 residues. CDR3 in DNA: TGTGCCAGTAGTAGTGACAGGCAAGAGACCCAGTACTTC. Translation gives CASSSDRQETQYF.